This TCR beta chain came from a study of OX40 agonist ivuxolimab in advanced cancers. Whole-study results and caveats: Relative to CD4+, CD8+ T cells held more expanded clones on average. CD4+ and CD8+ T cells in blood underwent clonal expansion by week 6 at 0.1 to 3.0 mg/kg.

About this clone itself: The antigen is undetermined.

The table came from immunoSEQ multiplex PCR; TCRdb's copy has only in-frame clones and leaves some out. The data show 60,000 to 75,000 clones, 91% seen once. Deletions cut 4 bases from V and 3 bases from J, with 7 bases between. Germline CDR1 is LNHDA and CDR2 is SQIVND (reference sequence). CDR3 size: 12 residues. The chain carries TRBV19 and TRBJ2-7, with D unclear. The sequence was obtained from an adult with an advanced solid tumor such as melanoma, head and neck, liver or kidney cancer. Sequencing was performed on CD4+ or CD8+ T cells sorted from blood, taken in a trial of the OX40 agonist ivuxolimab. CDR3 in amino acids: CASSNTFYEQYF. DNA for the CDR3: TGTGCCAGTAGTAATACTTTCTACGAGCAGTACTTC.